This section outlines one T cell receptor beta chain sequence together with its context. This clone was seen a few times. The clone's antigen remains unknown. No base quality values were provided; no much bigger clone lies one nucleotide off. These data come from a study of cytomegalovirus exposure and HLA in healthy donors (dated by TCRdb to the late 2010s). At the level of the whole study: The approximately 710 repertoires of the first cohort and the 120 validation repertoires were produced on the same platform, according to a later analysis. The study aimed to test whether signatures of past pathogen exposure could be identified by cataloging public T cell receptors. Besides the first cohort of 550 to 750 subjects, a separate validation cohort made up of 90 to 150 different subjects was used. The study combined high-throughput TCR immunosequencing, statistical association of individual TCRs with disease status, and machine learning to predict cytomegalovirus infection status. Broader findings and caveats from the paper: The study gave a list of about 150 TCR beta chains associated with cytomegalovirus. A later analysis found that TCRs clustered in the first cohort also tended to co-occur in the roughly 110 validation repertoires, with 94% of cluster scores above 0. The validation cohort had no HLA typing available for a later analysis, so co-occurrence within that cohort was assessed over all 110 or so repertoires. The authors suggested that the approach could potentially be generalized to other disease states and immunological phenotypes. The classifier was reported to diagnose cytomegalovirus status with high specificity and sensitivity in both the original cohort and the validation cohort. Across donors, most TCR sequences were observed very rarely, whereas some public TCRs were present in many individuals. Three of the identified cytomegalovirus-associated TCR beta chains were confirmed in vitro to be specific for cytomegalovirus antigens.

The CDR3 runs 15 residues from the cysteine to the phenylalanine. The kept DNA is CDR3 alone, 45 bases in frame from the first base. CDR1 and CDR2 are drawn from the germline V gene: SNHLY, FYNNEI. The V end gives up 6 bases and the J end 4 bases, leaving 7 bases in the junction not matched to a gene. The method was the immunoSEQ multiplex PCR assay. As for the authors' bioinformatics: A statistical classification framework was built to diagnose cytomegalovirus status from the catalog of TCR beta chain sequences. TCRdb obtained this table from immuneACCESS and retained in-frame rearrangements with V and J assigned. These tables miss some clones; where compared with another copy, unresolved V genes account for less than half of the shortfall, and the remainder is unexplained. V, J and clone size derive from that table, while D and trimming were established from the DNA sequence. The sample table shows 200,000 or so clones, and 84% are seen once. The ten largest clones take up around an eighth of the sample.

The donors were included in the validation cohort of 120 subjects, a group kept apart from the roughly 670-subject first cohort. In this chain, TRBV2 is recombined with TRBJ2-5, with 11 bases aligning to TRBD2. The sequencing input was PBMCs. This TCR was recovered from a woman in her twenties or thirties in good health and CMV-seropositive. Here the CDR3 is given as CASSRSSGRGETQYF. The DNA sequence is as follows: TGTGCCAGCAGCCGGAGTAGCGGGAGGGGAGAGACCCAGTACTTC.